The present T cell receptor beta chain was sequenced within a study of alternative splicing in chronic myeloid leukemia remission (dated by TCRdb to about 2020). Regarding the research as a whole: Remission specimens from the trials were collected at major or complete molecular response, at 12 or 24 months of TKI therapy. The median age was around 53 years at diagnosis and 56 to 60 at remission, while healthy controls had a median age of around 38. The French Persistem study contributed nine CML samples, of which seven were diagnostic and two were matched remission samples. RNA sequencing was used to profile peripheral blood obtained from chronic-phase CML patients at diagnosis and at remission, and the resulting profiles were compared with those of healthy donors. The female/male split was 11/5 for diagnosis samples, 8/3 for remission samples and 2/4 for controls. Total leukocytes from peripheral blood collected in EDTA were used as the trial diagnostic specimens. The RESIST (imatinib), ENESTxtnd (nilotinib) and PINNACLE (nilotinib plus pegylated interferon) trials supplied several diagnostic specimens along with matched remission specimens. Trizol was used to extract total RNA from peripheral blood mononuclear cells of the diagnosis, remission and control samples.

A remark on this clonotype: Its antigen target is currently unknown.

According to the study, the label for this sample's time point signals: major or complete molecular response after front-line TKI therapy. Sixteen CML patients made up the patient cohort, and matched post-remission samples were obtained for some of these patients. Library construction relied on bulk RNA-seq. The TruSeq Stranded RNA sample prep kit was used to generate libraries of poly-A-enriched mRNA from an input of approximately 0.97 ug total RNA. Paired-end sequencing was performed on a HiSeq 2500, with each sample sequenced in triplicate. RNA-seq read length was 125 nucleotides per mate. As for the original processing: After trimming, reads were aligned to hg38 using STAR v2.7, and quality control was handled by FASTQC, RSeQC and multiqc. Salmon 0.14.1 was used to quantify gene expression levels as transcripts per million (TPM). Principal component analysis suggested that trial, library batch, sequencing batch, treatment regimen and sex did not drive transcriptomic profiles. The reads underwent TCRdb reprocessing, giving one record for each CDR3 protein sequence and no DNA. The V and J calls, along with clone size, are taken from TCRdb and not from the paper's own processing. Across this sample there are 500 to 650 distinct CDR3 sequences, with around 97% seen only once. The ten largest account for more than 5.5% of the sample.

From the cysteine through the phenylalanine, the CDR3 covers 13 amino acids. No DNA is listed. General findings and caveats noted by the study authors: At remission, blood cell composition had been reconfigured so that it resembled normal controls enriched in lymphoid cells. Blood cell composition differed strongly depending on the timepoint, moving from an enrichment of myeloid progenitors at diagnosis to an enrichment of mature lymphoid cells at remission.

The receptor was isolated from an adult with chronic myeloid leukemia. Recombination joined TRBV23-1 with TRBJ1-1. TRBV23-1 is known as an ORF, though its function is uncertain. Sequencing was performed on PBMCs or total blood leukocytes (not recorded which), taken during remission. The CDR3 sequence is CASRRGISAEAFF.